Each of the 8 T cell receptor beta chains below was sequenced from the same sample in a study of beta chain features in type 1 diabetes. Every isolated RNA sample was fully reverse transcribed, so sequencing captured expressed TCRB transcripts. Clones were read by immunoSEQ multiplex PCR, and TCRdb kept only the in-frame ones, dropping some. The table records about 400,000 clones, 10% to 15% of them present only once. Sequenced: naive CD4+ T cells from blood. These receptor sequences come from a man between 18 and 29 years old in good health.

The chain is built from TRBV29-1 and TRBJ2-7; TRBD1 might be the D (6 bases). Trimming removed 5 bases from V and 7 bases from J, with 18 bases in between. The CDR3 is made up of 13 amino acids. Germline V gene sequence: CDR1 SQVTM, CDR2 ANQGSEA. The CDR3 sequence is CSVQLTGSWEQYF. Written as DNA, the CDR3 is TGCAGCGTTCAGTTAACAGGGTCCTGGGAGCAGTACTTC.

This clone turned up a few times. CDR3 sequence reads: CASLSGRDTDTQYF. In DNA, the CDR3 is TGTGCCTCGTTGAGCGGGAGGGACACAGATACGCAGTATTTT. The rearrangement joins TRBV6-5 to TRBJ2-3, with 10 positions matching TRBD2. The CDR3 is 14 amino acids. Germline loops: CDR1 MNHEY, CDR2 SVGAGI. J was trimmed by 2 bases and V by 11 bases; bases with no gene match: 7.

The rearrangement joins TRBV7-3 to TRBJ2-3, with TRBD1 matching 9 bases. CDR3 length: 18 residues. Germline loops: CDR1 SGHTA, CDR2 FQGTGA. The trim removed 3 bases at V and 1 base at J, leaving 11 bases unmatched. The chain's CDR3 is CASSFRGQGSGRTDTQYF. DNA for the CDR3: TGTGCCAGCAGCTTTAGGGGACAGGGCTCAGGGCGCACAGATACGCAGTATTTT.

This clone appeared a few times. The V call is TRBV5-6, the J call TRBJ2-1; D not resolved. The V and J ends lost 3 bases and 12 bases respectively, with 7 bases between them. Germline lookup yields CDR1 SGHDT and CDR2 YYEEEE. This CDR3 is built from 10 residues. The CDR3 protein is CASSSGTQFF. Here the CDR3 DNA reads TGTGCCAGCAGCTCCGGTACGCAGTTCTTC.

This clone came up a few times. The rearrangement uses TRBV29-1 and TRBJ2-3; 16 bases agree with TRBD2. V lost 6 bases, J lost 2 bases, and 5 bases stayed unmatched. This CDR3 has 16 amino acids. Germline V CDR1 and CDR2: SQVTM, ANQGSEA. CDR3 sequence (DNA): TGCAGCGTGAGAGGGACTAGCGGGGGGGCCACAGATACGCAGTATTTT. This encodes CSVRGTSGGATDTQYF.

The CDR3 spells CASSSRASNEKLFF. In DNA form, the CDR3 reads TGTGCCAGCAGTTCCAGGGCCTCAAATGAAAAACTGTTTTTT. This chain links TRBV11-2 with TRBJ1-4; D is possibly TRBD1 (5 bases). V was cut by 6 bases and J by 5 bases, with 13 bases left in between. CDR3 length equals 14 residues. Germline V gene data show CDR1 as SGHAT and CDR2 as FQNNGV.

V is TRBV5-1 and J is TRBJ2-7, with TRBD1 identical over 8 bases. From germline, CDR1 is SGHRS and CDR2 YFSETQ. J gave up 7 bases and V 3 bases, and 6 bases lay outside the gene matches. The CDR3 totals 13 residues. CDR3 loop: CASSSGGPREQYF. The CDR3 nucleotides are TGCGCCAGCAGCTCAGGGGGCCCGAGGGAGCAGTACTTC.

This clone was detected only a few times. This chain connects TRBV9 to TRBJ1-1; 7 bases line up with TRBD1. Germline V gives CDR1 SGDLS, CDR2 YYNGEE. J lost 6 bases, V lost 0 bases, and 11 bases had no gene match. This CDR3 region has 16 residues. CDR3 DNA: TGTGCCAGCAGCGTAGGCCCCCTCCGACAGGGTTCTGAAGCTTTCTTT. This translates into CASSVGPLRQGSEAFF.